The clone carrying this T cell receptor beta chain was seen a handful of times. The antigen is undetermined. Of the isolated RNA, all was reverse transcribed, and so the sequenced material was expressed TCRB transcripts. Naive, central memory and regulatory T cell samples came to a mean of approximately 3.57 million reads. Profiled with immunoSEQ multiplex PCR; TCRdb holds only in-frame clones, not every one. This table has about 660,000 clones, more than 12% appearing once. These data are taken from a study of beta chain features in type 1 diabetes. General study findings and limits: In all four CD4+ subsets, TCRB CDR3 length was significantly, moderately reduced in type 1 diabetes. HLA effects on TCRB rearrangement stayed unresolved here.

Germline lookup yields CDR1 SGHTA and CDR2 FQGNSA. V gave up 4 bases and J gave up 1 base, with 4 bases separating them. The length of the CDR3 is 13 residues. The clonotype originates from a man aged 18 to 29 with type 1 diabetes. The chain recombines TRBV7-2 with TRBJ2-2, with D uncertain. The sample taken for sequencing was naive CD4+ T cells from blood. The CDR3 is CASSSRNTGELFF. The DNA for the CDR3 is TGTGCCAGCAGCTCAAGGAACACCGGGGAGCTGTTTTTT.